This record looks at one T cell receptor beta chain sequence and its context. Its antigen is unknown. These data belong to a study of cytomegalovirus exposure and HLA in healthy donors. General study results and limits: A few V segments could not be told apart, such as TRBV6-2 and TRBV6-3, and were left out. A later analysis by the authors found several of the most significant clusters apparently linked to common viral pathogens. An Asian-associated ancestry cluster reportedly showed fewer N-insertions than the approximately 670-donor mean in a later analysis. An analysis done earlier found most TCR beta V segments productive about 87% or about 30% of the time.

The length of the CDR3 is 16 residues. Germline-derived CDR1 and CDR2 are SGHRS and YFSETQ. V was clipped by 4 bases and J by 7 bases; unmatched bases: 11. 60 Vbeta and 13 Jbeta primers were used in PCR. Profiled with immunoSEQ multiplex PCR; TCRdb holds only in-frame clones, not every one. The sample shows about 170,000 clones, roughly four fifths of them seen only once. Material for sequencing was PBMCs. The V and J genes are TRBV5-1 and TRBJ1-4; 9 bases match TRBD1. This clonotype originated in a woman aged 30 to 39 in good health and CMV-seropositive. As DNA, the CDR3 is TGCGCCAGCAGCATTCAAACAGGGGGCGCGGGTGAAAAACTGTTTTTT. It encodes CASSIQTGGAGEKLFF.